Judged by abundance, the clone carrying this T cell receptor (beta chain) is medium-sized. Antigen unknown. Cells of the mixed lymphocyte reaction were cocultured at 37 degrees C for roughly 6 days. Around 10^5 TCR templates per sample were sequenced. TCRdb's copy holds only in-frame clones and misses some; the assay was immunoSEQ multiplex PCR. The sample contains fewer than 7,500 clones, roughly 36% of which appear only once. The sample originates from a study of siplizumab effects on memory and regulatory T cells. Germline V CDR1 and CDR2: SNHLY, FYNNEI. V was trimmed by 8 bases and J by 6 bases, leaving 13 bases between them. This CDR3 has 13 residues. Points from the study as a whole: Alloreactive sequences traceable to unstimulated CD4+ memory cells were significantly reduced by siplizumab.

This chain joins TRBV2 and TRBJ2-2; D could derive from TRBD1 or TRBD2 (5 bases each). Material for sequencing was CFSE-low (dividing) CD8+ T cells sorted from an allogeneic mixed lymphocyte reaction. This sequence originates from a human donor in good health; the cells came from an allogeneic mixed lymphocyte reaction. CDR3 DNA: TGTGCCAGCGGGCAGGGAGCTTCCGGGGAGCTGTTTTTT. It encodes CASGQGASGELFF.